This TCR beta chain was found in a study of graft-versus-host responses after intestinal transplantation. Study-wide background: Tacrolimus and steroids were given for two to four years to all recipients after anti-thymocyte globulin induction. General study results and limits: HvG clone declines early post-transplant were associated with peak circulating GvH levels.

V was clipped by 3 bases and J by 4 bases; unmatched bases: 12. Germline CDR1 is MDHEN and CDR2 is SYDVKM. The CDR3 extends over 18 amino acids. Libraries were prepared by immunoSEQ multiplex PCR; TCRdb keeps only in-frame clonotypes and omits some of them. The sample gives more than 12,000 clones, around 94% of which show up once; 0.55% to 0.9% is in the top ten. Concerning this clone itself: Its antigen remains unknown.

V and J are TRBV28 and TRBJ1-1; 12 nucleotides align to TRBD1. This TCR was recovered from a human patient who received an intestinal transplant, so some T cells may come from the graft donor. The sample here was PBMCs, taken 9 days after transplant. CDR3 in amino acids: CASSLVPGGTGGGTEAFF. The CDR3 DNA follows: TGTGCCAGCAGTTTGGTTCCGGGTGGGACAGGGGGCGGCACTGAAGCTTTCTTT.